The 29 T cell receptor beta chains reported below all come from one sample, sequenced in a study of cytotoxic CD8 clonotypes in ibrutinib-treated CLL. TCRdb keeps only in-frame clones here, not all; method: immunoSEQ multiplex PCR. The sample has roughly 300,000 clones, 70% to 80% seen once. The sample consisted of PBMCs, taken at disease progression, from a patient treated with ibrutinib. These receptors were taken from a human donor with chronic lymphocytic leukemia.

With regard to this clone: The sample holds other DNA sequences that translate to the same CDR3. V usage is TRBV5-1 and J usage is TRBJ2-5, with 11 bases aligning to TRBD2. CDR1 and CDR2 from the germline V gene are SGHRS and YFSETQ. Trimming at V came to 0 bases and at J to 5 bases, leaving 6 bases not matched to a gene. CDR3 length equals 16 residues. CDR3 bases: TGCGCCAGCAGCTTGGTAGCGGGGGGGCCGCGGGAGACCCAGTACTTC. As protein: CASSLVAGGPRETQYF.

The chain recombines TRBV15 with TRBJ2-3; the D is unclear. Trimming took 1 base from V and 2 from J, leaving 10 bases between them. Germline lookup yields CDR1 LNHNV and CDR2 YYDKDF (reference sequence). The CDR3 contains 15 residues. The DNA for the CDR3 is TGTGCCACCAGCAGAGTATCCGCGTACACAGATACGCAGTATTTT. Protein sequence: CATSRVSAYTDTQYF.

The chain links TRBV28 to TRBJ2-3; 8 bases fit TRBD2. V shed 6 bases, J shed 6 bases, and the junction held 2 bases outside the gene matches. The CDR3 loop spans 12 amino acids. Germline values: CDR1 MDHEN, CDR2 SYDVKM. CDR3 amino acids: CASSPGGDTQYF. The CDR3 bases are TGTGCCAGCAGCCCGGGGGGGGATACGCAGTATTTT.

The rearrangement links TRBV9 to TRBJ2-7; D is unclear. V lost 0 bases, J lost 2 bases, and 9 bases lay in between. The germline CDR1 and CDR2 sequences are SGDLS and YYNGEE. This CDR3 has 14 residues. The CDR3 loop reads CASSVAPSAYEQYF. Written as DNA, the CDR3 is TGTGCCAGCAGCGTAGCTCCAAGTGCCTACGAGCAGTACTTC.

The chain couples TRBV19 to TRBJ1-1; 7 bases match TRBD1. Looked up from germline, CDR1 is LNHDA and CDR2 is SQIVND (reference sequence). The CDR3 is 17 residues long. Trimming took 2 bases from V and 3 from J; bases not matched to a gene: 12. The CDR3 nucleotides are TGTGCCAGTAGTATATGGGGGGGCGACAGGGCTTACACTGAAGCTTTCTTT. This translates into CASSIWGGDRAYTEAFF.

The chain uses TRBV7-8 and TRBJ1-2, with D hard to call. Germline V lookup: CDR1 SGHVS, CDR2 FQNEAQ. Trimming took 1 base from V and 0 from J, leaving 6 bases between them. This CDR3 spans 14 amino acids. The CDR3 bases are TGTGCCAGCAGCTTAGATACAGCTAACTATGGCTACACCTTC. The encoded protein is CASSLDTANYGYTF.

This clone was seen a handful of times. The V and J genes are TRBV5-4 and TRBJ2-7; TRBD2 aligns across 7 bases. V gave up 2 bases and J gave up 0 bases; unmatched junction bases: 2. Germline values: CDR1 SGHNT, CDR2 YYREEE (reference sequence). This CDR3 comprises 14 residues. CDR3 sequence reads: CASSFGTNSYEQYF. The CDR3 DNA follows: TGTGCCAGCAGCTTCGGGACTAACTCCTACGAGCAGTACTTC.

The V gene is TRBV5-1, the J gene TRBJ2-3, with D perhaps TRBD1 (5 bases). V was shortened by 0 bases and J by 2 bases, with 10 bases between the two germline ends. This CDR3 region has 15 residues. Germline lookup yields CDR1 SGHRS and CDR2 YFSETQ. The CDR3 coding sequence is TGCGCCAGCAGCTTGGGACAGCAAAACACAGATACGCAGTATTTT. Amino acids: CASSLGQQNTDTQYF.

The chain is built from TRBV2 and TRBJ1-1, with D maybe TRBD1 (5 bases). This CDR3 contains 15 residues. Germline-derived CDR1 and CDR2 are SNHLY and FYNNEI. The V gene lost 2 bases and the J gene lost 2 bases, with 12 bases spanning the gap. CDR3 protein: CASSELGGGNTEAFF. The CDR3 DNA sequence: TGTGCCAGCAGTGAACTGGGGGGGGGAAACACTGAAGCTTTCTTT.

The count of this clone is one. The chain joins TRBV11-2 to TRBJ1-1; D is ambiguous. Germline lookup yields CDR1 SGHAT and CDR2 FQNNGV. CDR3 size: 19 residues. The ends were cut back, 2 bases at V and 1 base at J, with 23 bases in the middle. This CDR3 reads CASSLRSLEPLLSNTEAFF. The CDR3, as DNA: TGTGCCAGCAGCTTACGGAGTCTAGAGCCCCTACTTTCGAACACTGAAGCTTTCTTT. Based on the CDR3 plus reference TRBV11-2 and TRBJ1-1, the full variable domain is EAGVAQSPRYKIIEKRQSVAFWCNPISGHATLYWYQQILGQGPKLLIQFQNNGVVDDSQLPKDRFSAERLKGVDSTLKIQPAKLEDSAVYLCASSLRSLEPLLSNTEAFFGQGTRLTVV.

The chain employs TRBV2 and TRBJ2-5; D is perhaps TRBD1 or TRBD2 (5 bases each). Trimming removed 6 bases at V and 5 bases at J, with 19 bases between. This CDR3 has 15 amino acids. Germline loops: CDR1 SNHLY, CDR2 FYNNEI. The DNA for the CDR3 is TGTGCCAGCAGGGGGGTAGATATCATTCGCGAGACCCAGTACTTC. This encodes CASRGVDIIRETQYF.

This clone has a handful of counts. The chain joins TRBV5-1 to TRBJ2-7; 11 bases match TRBD2. Germline V gives CDR1 SGHRS, CDR2 YFSETQ. J lost 4 bases, V lost 4 bases, and 4 bases had no gene match. This CDR3 has 14 residues. This CDR3 reads CASSAGLAEYEQYF. The CDR3 DNA reads TGCGCCAGCAGCGCGGGACTAGCGGAATACGAGCAGTACTTC.

This chain connects TRBV27 to TRBJ1-1, with D possibly TRBD1 on 6 matching bases. Between the trimmed V and J ends, which lost 5 bases and 1 base, there was a span of 20 bases. This CDR3 contains 17 residues. Germline CDR1 reads MNHEY; CDR2 reads SMNVEV (reference sequence). CDR3 loop: CASSRVVGGRTNTEAFF. CDR3 nucleotides: TGTGCCAGCAGTCGGGTAGTGGGGGGCCGCACGAACACTGAAGCTTTCTTT.

The chain combines TRBV15 with TRBJ1-1; possible D gene TRBD1, 6 bases. Trimming pared 3 bases from V and 0 bases from J, leaving 11 bases between. The CDR3 is 15 residues long. Germline V CDR1 and CDR2: LNHNV, YYDKDF (reference sequence). DNA for the CDR3: TGTGCCACCAGCAGGGGGGACAAGATGAACACTGAAGCTTTCTTT. Translated: CATSRGDKMNTEAFF.

This clone was detected only once. The V gene is TRBV28, the J gene TRBJ2-7, with D possibly TRBD2 on 6 matching bases. The CDR3 extends over 15 amino acids. V was cut by 6 bases and J by 3 bases, with 18 bases left in between. From germline, CDR1 is MDHEN and CDR2 SYDVKM. This CDR3 reads CASSYFGTPGYEQYF. In DNA form, the CDR3 reads TGTGCCAGCAGCTACTTTGGGACTCCTGGCTACGAGCAGTACTTC.

A word on this clone: Other DNA sequences in this sample translate to the same CDR3. This chain joins TRBV7-9 and TRBJ2-2; D gene unclear. CDR1 is SEHNR and CDR2 is FQNEAQ in the germline V gene (reference sequence). This CDR3 has 14 residues. Trimming removed 0 bases from V and 1 base from J, with 3 bases in between. CDR3 bases: TGTGCCAGCAGCTTAGCAGGGAACACCGGGGAGCTGTTTTTT. It encodes CASSLAGNTGELFF.

This sequence joins TRBV11-2 and TRBJ1-2; D may be TRBD1 (5 bases). Trimming pared 3 bases from V and 5 bases from J, leaving 13 bases between. Germline-derived CDR1 and CDR2 are SGHAT and FQNNGV. The CDR3 sequence is 14 residues long. CDR3 sequence: CASSLSREWYGYTF. The CDR3 DNA reads as TGTGCCAGCAGCTTGAGCAGGGAGTGGTATGGCTACACCTTC.

This chain uses TRBV6-6 with TRBJ1-1; D ambiguous. The CDR3 runs to 12 residues. CDR1 is MNHNY, CDR2 SVGAGI, per germline (reference sequence). Between the trimmed V and J ends, which lost 5 bases and 6 bases, there was a span of 10 bases. In DNA form, the CDR3 reads TGTGCCAGCAGTGACGACATCTCTGAAGCTTTCTTT. It encodes CASSDDISEAFF.

CDR3 DNA: TGTGCCAGCAGTGAAGAAAACGGATACGGACAGCCCCAGCATTTT. Translation gives CASSEENGYGQPQHF. The chain is built from TRBV2 and TRBJ1-5; D unresolved. This CDR3 has 15 residues. Looked up from germline, CDR1 is SNHLY and CDR2 is FYNNEI. V lost 1 base to trimming and J lost 7 bases, with 14 bases between them. The full variable domain, in which reference TRBV2 and TRBJ1-5 provide the parts outside the CDR3, is EPEVTQTPSHQVTQMGQEVILRCVPISNHLYFYWYRQILGQKVEFLVSFYNNEISEKSEIFDDQFSVERPDGSNFTLKIRSTKLEDSAMYFCASSEENGYGQPQHFGDGTRLSIL.

This clone has just one count. This chain joins TRBV4-1 and TRBJ1-3; 8 bases are a match to TRBD1. This CDR3 is 15 amino acids long. Germline assignment: CDR1 MGHRA and CDR2 YSYEKL. V gave up 3 bases and J gave up 4 bases; unmatched junction bases: 5. The CDR3 DNA sequence: TGCGCCAGCAGCCAGAGACAGGGGATGGGAAACACCATATATTTT. Its protein is CASSQRQGMGNTIYF.

This chain connects TRBV15 to TRBJ1-1; D remains unclear. Germline V lookup: CDR1 LNHNV, CDR2 YYDKDF (reference sequence). The CDR3 consists of 13 residues. V lost 6 bases and J 4 bases, leaving 12 bases between the germline ends. CDR3 DNA: TGTGCCACCAGGGAGCAAGGTGGCACTGAAGCTTTCTTT. It specifies CATREQGGTEAFF.

The V and J genes are TRBV9 and TRBJ1-5, with D tentatively TRBD1 (6 bases). The V end was cut by 3 bases, the J end by 1 base, with 8 bases between. The CDR3 consists of 14 residues. CDR1 SGDLS and CDR2 YYNGEE come from the germline V gene. The CDR3 nucleotides are TGTGCCAGCAGCGCTGGACAGAGCAATCAGCCCCAGCATTTT. It is translated as CASSAGQSNQPQHF. The entire variable domain, with the rest obtained from reference TRBV9 and TRBJ1-5, is as follows: DSGVTQTPKHLITATGQRVTLRCSPRSGDLSVYWYQQSLDQGLQFLIQYYNGEERAKGNILERFSAQQFPDLHSELNLSSLELGDSALYFCASSAGQSNQPQHFGDGTRLSIL.

The chain is built from TRBV4-1 and TRBJ2-7; no definite D call. The germline gives CDR1 MGHRA, CDR2 YSYEKL. V lost 4 bases and J lost 2, with 12 bases in between. The CDR3 is made up of 14 amino acids. The CDR3 DNA sequence: TGCGCCAGCAGCCCCCTGACCGGACCCTACGAGCAGTACTTC. Protein sequence: CASSPLTGPYEQYF.

Comment on this clone: The same CDR3 can be traced to other DNA sequences in this sample. The chain combines TRBV5-1 with TRBJ2-7, with 7 nucleotides matching TRBD2. Germline CDR1 SGHRS, CDR2 YFSETQ. Trimming removed 1 base from V and 4 bases from J; junction bases left unmatched: 5. The CDR3 consists of 14 residues. The CDR3 reads CASSLTSAAYEQYF. The CDR3 nucleotides are TGCGCCAGCAGCTTGACTAGCGCCGCATACGAGCAGTACTTC.

The chain is built from TRBV15 and TRBJ2-2, with 7 bases identical to TRBD1. Trimming took 5 bases from V and 1 from J; bases not matched to a gene: 7. CDR3 length: 16 residues. Germline lookup yields CDR1 LNHNV and CDR2 YYDKDF (reference sequence). This chain's CDR3 is CATSQGQALNTGELFF. Here the CDR3 DNA reads TGTGCCACCAGCCAAGGACAGGCCCTGAACACCGGGGAGCTGTTTTTT.

The sample holds one count of this clone. V usage is TRBV19 and J usage is TRBJ2-7; D perhaps matches TRBD1 (5 bases). The CDR3 is 13 amino acids. CDR1 is LNHDA and CDR2 is SQIVND in the germline V gene (reference sequence). V was clipped by 5 bases and J by 1 base, with 9 bases between them. The CDR3 region is CASSFGQSYEQYF. CDR3 nucleotide sequence: TGTGCCAGTAGTTTCGGACAATCCTACGAGCAGTACTTC.

This clone was recorded a few times. This sequence joins TRBV7-8 and TRBJ2-2; D ambiguous. The V end was cut by 5 bases, the J end by 4 bases, with 14 bases between. The CDR3 contains 15 residues. The germline gives CDR1 SGHVS, CDR2 FQNEAQ. CDR3 sequence (DNA): TGTGCCAGCAGCCCCCTGGTTTTCCCCACCGGGGAGCTGTTTTTT. This translates into CASSPLVFPTGELFF.

This clone was seen more than once but under ten times. The chain couples TRBV18 to TRBJ2-2; weak D call: TRBD2 (5 bases). Germline V gives CDR1 KGHSH, CDR2 LQKENI. Trimming pared 2 bases from V and 8 bases from J, leaving 15 bases between. This CDR3 region has 15 residues. In nucleotides, the CDR3 is TGTGCCAGCTCACCAGGCGGCCCGGTAGCGGGGGAGCTGTTTTTT. This encodes CASSPGGPVAGELFF. The entire variable domain, with the rest obtained from reference TRBV18 and TRBJ2-2, is as follows: NAGVMQNPRHLVRRRGQEARLRCSPMKGHSHVYWYRQLPEEGLKFMVYLQKENIIDESGMPKERFSAEFPKEGPSILRIQQVVRGDSAAYFCASSPGGPVAGELFFGEGSRLTVL.

This chain connects TRBV18 to TRBJ2-1; D may be TRBD2 (6 bases). The CDR3 spans 13 residues. Deletions cut 2 bases from V and 8 bases from J, with 10 bases between. Germline CDR1 reads KGHSH; CDR2 reads LQKENI. The DNA of the CDR3 is TGTGCCAGCTCACCAAGAACGGGGGATGAGCAGTTCTTC. Translation: CASSPRTGDEQFF.